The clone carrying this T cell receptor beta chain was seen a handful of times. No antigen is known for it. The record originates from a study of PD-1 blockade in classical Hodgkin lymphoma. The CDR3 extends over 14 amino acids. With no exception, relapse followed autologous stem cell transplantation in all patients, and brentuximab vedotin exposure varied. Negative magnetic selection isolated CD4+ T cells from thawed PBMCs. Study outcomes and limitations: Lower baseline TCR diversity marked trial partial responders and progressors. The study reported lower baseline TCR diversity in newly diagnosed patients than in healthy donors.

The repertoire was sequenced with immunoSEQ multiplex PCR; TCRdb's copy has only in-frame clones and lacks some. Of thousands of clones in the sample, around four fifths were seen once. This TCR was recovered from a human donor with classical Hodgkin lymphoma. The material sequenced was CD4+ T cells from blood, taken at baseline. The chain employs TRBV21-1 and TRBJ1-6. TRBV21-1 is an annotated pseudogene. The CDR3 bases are TGTGCCAGCAGTGTACCGGGACCTAATTCACCCCTCCACTTT. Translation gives CASSVPGPNSPLHF.